Listed here is a single TCR beta chain. This clone is classified as large (0.1 to 1%). Its antigen is currently not known. No much larger clone exists at a distance of one base, and base qualities are not known. Other nucleotide sequences in the sample specify the same CDR3. The source of the sample is a study of PD-1 blockade in mismatch repair-deficient tumors (dated by TCRdb to the late 2010s). Describing the broader study: The trial enrolled some 82 consecutive patients with roughly twelve mismatch repair-deficient cancer types between late 2013 and late 2016, all previously treated and progressing. Tumor-associated T cell clones were tracked in the peripheral blood of patients responding to PD-1 blockade by deep sequencing of TCR CDR3 regions. What the study reported, not specific to this receptor: Three of seven peptides elicited clonal expansion, yielding about 140 unique blood TCRs, roughly 7 also found in tumor; all positive peptides derived from frameshift mutations. Rapid expansion after pembrolizumab followed by contraction, generally before radiologic responses, was shown by tumor-resident clones, which were often undetectable in blood before treatment.

Interpreted using the paper, the time point label stands for: identical roughly 10-day culture without peptide (control). For each enrolled patient, mismatch repair deficiency was established using either polymerase chain reaction or immunohistochemistry. TCR sequencing was performed for three patients who responded to pembrolizumab therapy. Roughly seven ELISpot-reactive candidate neoantigen peptides were each used in an approximately 10-day in vitro stimulation before TCR sequencing. A control culture with no peptide was handled in the same way and served as the baseline for calculating clone fold changes. Pembrolizumab PD-1 blockade was prospectively tested in advanced mismatch repair-deficient cancers, regardless of tissue of origin, in the phase II trial. Library construction relied on the immunoSEQ multiplex PCR assay. Per the authors' processing: Clones were defined as neoantigen-specific by significant expansion to the relevant peptide and no significant expansion to any other tested peptide. TCRdb holds this immuneACCESS table with in-frame rearrangements only. Some clones are missing; in checked studies, unresolved V genes explain under half, and the rest has no known cause. The DNA gave D and trimming, while V, J and clone size come from that table. The sample table records over 11,000 clones; 70% to 90% of these occur just once. 11% of the sample belongs to the ten largest clones.

The sample here was cells cultured in vitro, taken from a patient treated with pembrolizumab. This sequence was found in an adult with mismatch repair-deficient cancer.

The DNA sequence follows: TGTGCCAGCAGCTTTGTCAATGAGCAGTTCTTC. It encodes CASSFVNEQFF. The sequence joins TRBV5-4 to TRBJ2-1; there is no confident call for the D gene. The germline V gene (reference sequence) supplies CDR1 SGHNT and CDR2 YYREEE. The junction carries 3 bases between V and J, which are trimmed by 2 bases and 6 bases respectively. The CDR3 spans 11 residues, from the cysteine through the phenylalanine. Solely the CDR3 DNA is kept, with 33 bases framed from the first base.